The T cell receptor beta chain described here comes from a study of T cells after yellow fever vaccination. Whole-study findings and limits: A weaker but faster secondary response was observed, peaking on day 5 versus 15. Subsequent to the booster, the majority of primary-vaccination clones reappeared (around 95% CD4, around 85% CD8).

Trimming removed 5 bases from V and 4 bases from J, with 26 bases in between. Germline V gene sequence: CDR1 SGHAT, CDR2 FQNNGV. This CDR3 contains 19 residues. Of note for this clonotype: No antigen is known for it.

TCRdb re-called the 5' RACE reads with MiXCR, one entry per CDR3 protein. The sample has roughly 400,000 distinct CDR3 sequences; around 20% are singletons. The sequence was collected from a man younger than 35 who received the YFV17D yellow fever vaccine. This sample comprised PBMCs, obtained before the yellow fever booster vaccination. The chain employs TRBV11-2 and TRBJ2-2; maybe TRBD1 (6 bases). The CDR3 nucleotides read TGTGCCAGCAGCCACACGGACAGCGACCTAACCCGAATCACCGGGGAGCTGTTTTTT. Protein product: CASSHTDSDLTRITGELFF.